One sample yielded the 10 T cell receptor beta chains listed below, sequenced in a study of shared clonotypes between healthy human individuals. Repertoires were generated with immunoSEQ multiplex PCR, while TCRdb's copy carries only in-frame clones and drops some. The top ten clones hold around 0.61% of a sample with over a million clones, about four fifths of them seen once. Sample: memory CD4+ T cells from PBMCs. Subset: CD45RA-negative fraction. Source of these receptors: a man between 18 and 35 years old in good health. Some clones in this sample may be carry-over from other donors' samples.

This chain links TRBV19 with TRBJ2-2; D may be TRBD1 (5 bases). The CDR3 consists of 14 residues. Germline CDR1 and CDR2: LNHDA and SQIVND (reference sequence). V was trimmed by 6 bases and J by 1 base, leaving 9 bases between them. The CDR3 DNA is TGTGCCAGTAGGTGGCAGGGGAACACCGGGGAGCTGTTTTTT. It translates to CASRWQGNTGELFF.

The genes are TRBV12-5 and TRBJ1-4; 7 bases are shared with TRBD1. The CDR3 runs 18 residues. V trimming: 5 bases; J trimming: 8 bases; junction bases outside the gene matches: 20. Germline V gene lookup returns CDR1 LGHNT and CDR2 FRNRAP. This chain's CDR3 is CASGPYNRQGYKQEKLFF. CDR3 DNA: TGTGCTAGTGGTCCCTACAACAGACAGGGTTATAAGCAAGAAAAACTGTTTTTT. The variable domain in full, with the rest retrieved from reference TRBV12-5 and TRBJ1-4, is DARVTQTPRHKVTEMGQEVTMRCQPILGHNTVFWYRQTMMQGLELLAYFRNRAPLDDSGMPKDRFSAEMPDATLATLKIQPSEPRDSAVYFCASGPYNRQGYKQEKLFFGSGTQLSVL.

This sequence joins TRBV29-1 and TRBJ2-5, with 9 bases identical to TRBD2. This CDR3 has 13 amino acids. Unmatched junction bases numbered 5, after V lost 7 bases and J lost 2 bases. Germline V lookup: CDR1 SQVTM, CDR2 ANQGSEA. CDR3 bases: TGCAGCGGAACGACTAGCGGACAAGAGACCCAGTACTTC. Translation: CSGTTSGQETQYF.

Regarding this clone: Given a far larger clone just one base away, this is likely a sequencing read error. The chain joins TRBV7-9 to TRBJ2-5; unclear D gene. The germline V gene encodes CDR1 SEHNR and CDR2 FQNEAQ (reference sequence). CDR3 length: 15 residues. V was cut by 2 bases and J by 5 bases, with 15 bases left in between. CDR3 residues: CASSLRGRGCETQYF. DNA of the CDR3: TGTGCCAGCAGCTTACGAGGTCGTGGGTGCGAGACCCAGTACTTC.

The CDR3 protein is CASSSRYGYTF. The CDR3 DNA sequence: TGTGCCAGCAGCTCGCGGTATGGCTACACCTTC. The rearrangement uses TRBV7-2 and TRBJ1-2; D is uncertain. There are 11 residues in the CDR3. CDR1 and CDR2 (germline): SGHTA, FQGNSA. The V end was cut by 4 bases, the J end by 5 bases, with 5 bases between. Based on the CDR3 plus reference TRBV7-2 and TRBJ1-2, the full variable domain is GAGVSQSPSNKVTEKGKDVELRCDPISGHTALYWYRQSLGQGLEFLIYFQGNSAPDKSGLPSDRFSAERTGGSVSTLTIQRTQQEDSAVYLCASSSRYGYTFGSGTRLTVV.

The chain links TRBV5-5 to TRBJ2-7; D remains ambiguous. This CDR3 has 16 amino acids. Per germline, CDR1 SGHKS and CDR2 YYEKEE (reference sequence). V was cut by 4 bases and J by 2 bases, with 19 bases left in between. The CDR3 nucleotides read TGTGCCAGCAGCCTACTCCCCCGTGAGAACCCCTACGAGCAGTACTTC. Its translation: CASSLLPRENPYEQYF.

The V and J genes are TRBV6-1 and TRBJ1-2, with D possibly matching TRBD1 (5 bases). The CDR3 extends over 14 amino acids. From germline, CDR1 is MNHNS and CDR2 SASEGT. Trimming removed 10 bases from V and 6 bases from J, with 21 bases in between. CDR3 DNA sequence: TGTGCCAACTGGAGGTCTGGGGACCGGGATGGCTACACCTTC. Translation gives CANWRSGDRDGYTF.

The gene calls are TRBV19 and TRBJ1-2, with D perhaps matching TRBD1 (5 bases). Germline CDR1 is LNHDA and CDR2 is SQIVND (reference sequence). Trimming left V 2 bases short and J 8 bases short, with 27 bases between. This CDR3 has 18 amino acids. CDR3 nucleotide sequence: TGTGCCAGTAGTATATATCTGCGGGGCAGGGCCCTCCTGGGGGGCTACACCTTC. Protein: CASSIYLRGRALLGGYTF.

The chain joins TRBV29-1 to TRBJ1-1; possible D gene TRBD1, 5 bases. The CDR3 extends over 13 amino acids. CDR1 is SQVTM and CDR2 is ANQGSEA in the germline V gene. Deletions cut 7 bases from V and 4 bases from J, with 16 bases between. CDR3 residues: CSGGVGQGTEAFF. The CDR3, as DNA: TGCAGCGGGGGTGTGGGGCAGGGCACTGAAGCTTTCTTT.

The chain employs TRBV27 and TRBJ2-7, with D possibly TRBD2 on 5 matching bases. CDR1 and CDR2 (germline): MNHEY, SMNVEV (reference sequence). The CDR3 is 15 amino acids. V shed 2 bases and J shed 2 bases, with 13 bases lying between them. Here the CDR3 reads CASSLRLAGTYEQYF. The CDR3 nucleotides read TGTGCCAGCAGTTTAAGGCTAGCTGGGACCTACGAGCAGTACTTC.